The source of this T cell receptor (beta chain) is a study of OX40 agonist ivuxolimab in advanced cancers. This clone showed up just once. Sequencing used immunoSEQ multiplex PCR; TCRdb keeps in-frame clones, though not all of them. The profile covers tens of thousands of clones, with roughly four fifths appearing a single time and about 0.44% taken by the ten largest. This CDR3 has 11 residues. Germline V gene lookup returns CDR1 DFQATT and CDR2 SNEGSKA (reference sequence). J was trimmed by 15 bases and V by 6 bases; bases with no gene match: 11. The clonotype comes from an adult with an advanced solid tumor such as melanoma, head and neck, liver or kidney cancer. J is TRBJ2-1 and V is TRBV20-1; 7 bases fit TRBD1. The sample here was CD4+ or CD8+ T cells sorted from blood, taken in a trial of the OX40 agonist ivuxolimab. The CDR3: CSARSRDSRFF. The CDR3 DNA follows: TGCAGTGCCCGGAGCCGGGACAGTCGGTTCTTC.